This entry lists 14 T cell receptor beta chains sequenced from one sample in a study of metastatic and nonmetastatic thyroid tumors. Using MiXCR, TCRdb reanalyzed the PCR reads. The data contain 20,000 or so clones, around a third of them seen just once; the ten biggest clones take up around 14%. Nobody among the patients had been given any treatment before thyroid surgery. Sequencing input: blood. These receptors came from a female donor with papillary thyroid cancer or a benign thyroid nodule (not recorded which). Some clones in this sample may be carry-over from other donors' samples.

The chain has TRBV7-6 and TRBJ2-7; perhaps D is TRBD1 or TRBD2 (5 bases each). The V end lost 5 bases, the J end lost 2 bases, and 16 bases lay between the germline ends. The CDR3 runs to 15 residues. The germline V gene has CDR1 SGHVS and CDR2 FNYEAQ. This CDR3 reads CASSRPGTGTYEQYF. The CDR3 nucleotides read TGTGCCAGCAGCAGACCCGGGACGGGGACCTACGAGCAGTACTTC.

The V and J genes are TRBV4-2 and TRBJ2-6, with 8 positions matching TRBD1. V lost 3 bases to trimming and J lost 2 bases; unmatched junction nucleotides: 3. Germline loops: CDR1 LGHNA, CDR2 YNFKEQ. This CDR3 spans 16 amino acids. The CDR3 DNA reads TGTGCCAGCAGCCAGGACAGGGAAACTGGGGCCAACGTCCTGACTTTC. The encoded protein is CASSQDRETGANVLTF.

This clone was observed many times. V is TRBV30 and J is TRBJ1-4; possibly TRBD1 for D (5 bases). The V gene lost 2 bases and the J gene lost 0 bases, with 13 bases spanning the gap. Germline V lookup: CDR1 GTSNPN, CDR2 SVGIG (reference sequence). This CDR3 spans 16 amino acids. The CDR3 coding sequence is TGTGCCTGGAGTAGCGGGACTGATCCAACTAATGAAAAACTGTTTTTT. This codes for CAWSSGTDPTNEKLFF. The full variable domain, with the rest looked up from reference TRBV30 and TRBJ1-4, is SQTIHQWPATLVQPVGSPLSLECTVEGTSNPNLYWYRQAAGRGLQLLFYSVGIGQISSEVPQNLSASRPQDRQFILSSKKLLLSDSGFYLCAWSSGTDPTNEKLFFGSGTQLSVL.

V is TRBV20-1 and J is TRBJ2-7, with TRBD1 matching over 9 bases. Germline V gene sequence: CDR1 DFQATT, CDR2 SNEGSKA (reference sequence). The V gene end was trimmed by 4 bases and the J gene end by 5 bases; junction bases not matched to a gene: 3. There are 12 residues in the CDR3. CDR3: CSANRGLNEQYF. CDR3 bases: TGCAGTGCTAACAGGGGGCTGAACGAGCAGTACTTC.

The chain joins TRBV7-2 to TRBJ1-4; D unresolved. This CDR3 region has 13 residues. V lost 1 base and J 14 bases, leaving 14 bases between the germline ends. Germline CDR1 and CDR2: SGHTA and FQGNSA. Here the CDR3 DNA reads TGTGCCAGCAGCTTAGAGTGGGGTGGAAAGCTGTTTTTT. It is translated as CASSLEWGGKLFF.

The gene calls are TRBV6-1 and TRBJ2-7; D may correspond to TRBD1 or TRBD2 (5 bases each). This CDR3 comprises 15 residues. Trimming took off 4 bases at V and 2 bases at J, with 15 bases between the two ends. Germline-derived CDR1 and CDR2 are MNHNS and SASEGT. CDR3 protein: CASSGGPEPTYEQYF. The CDR3 DNA follows: TGTGCCAGCAGTGGGGGACCCGAACCCACCTACGAGCAGTACTTC.

V usage is TRBV5-1 and J usage is TRBJ2-2, with 8 bases that match TRBD1. V dropped 3 bases and J dropped 3; count of bases not matched to a gene: 1. The CDR3 contains 14 residues. Germline CDR1 is SGHRS and CDR2 is YFSETQ. The DNA for the CDR3 is TGCGCCAGCAGCTCGACAGGGGACACCGGGGAGCTGTTTTTT. It encodes CASSSTGDTGELFF.

This clone was seen at least ten times. The chain links TRBV20-1 to TRBJ2-3, with D possibly being TRBD2 (7 bases). Germline V gene lookup returns CDR1 DFQATT and CDR2 SNEGSKA (reference sequence). Trimming stripped 8 bases from V and 0 bases from J, with 15 bases between. The CDR3 totals 14 residues. The CDR3, as DNA: TGCAGTTCCCCGGCGGGGGCCAGCACAGATACGCAGTATTTT. This codes for CSSPAGASTDTQYF.

Relative to its sample, this clone is medium-sized (0.01 to 0.1%). The chain employs TRBV20-1 and TRBJ1-1; D ambiguous. This CDR3 spans 14 amino acids. Trimming shortened V by 0 bases and J by 5 bases, and 13 bases separated the two germline ends. CDR1 DFQATT and CDR2 SNEGSKA come from the germline V gene (reference sequence). CDR3 loop: CSARDPGKETEAFF. DNA for the CDR3: TGCAGTGCTAGAGATCCGGGGAAGGAGACTGAAGCTTTCTTT.

This clone is medium-sized in the sample. A read error may produce the germline difference seen at one junction end. The CDR3 DNA reads as TGTGCCAGCAGTTACTCGACAGGGGCTGAGGCTTTCTTT. Amino acids: CASSYSTGAEAFF. The chain links TRBV6-5 to TRBJ1-1, with 8 positions matching TRBD1. The CDR3 runs 13 residues. The V gene's germline CDR1 is MNHEY and CDR2 SVGAGI.

The CDR3: CASSLEDRGLFREQFF. Written as DNA, the CDR3 is TGCGCCAGCAGCTTGGAGGACAGGGGGCTCTTTCGGGAGCAGTTCTTC. V is TRBV5-1 and J is TRBJ2-1, with 11 bases fitting TRBD1. The germline V gene encodes CDR1 SGHRS and CDR2 YFSETQ. J was trimmed by 10 bases and V by 0 bases; bases with no gene match: 9. The length of the CDR3 is 16 residues.

This clone was counted between two and nine times. This rearrangement joins TRBV3-1 to TRBJ2-7; D tentatively fits TRBD1 or TRBD2 (5 bases each). The V gene lost 4 bases and the J gene lost 3 bases, with 10 bases spanning the gap. Per the germline V gene, CDR1 is LGHDT and CDR2 is YNNKEL (reference sequence). CDR3 length equals 13 residues. CDR3 coding DNA: TGTGCCAGCAGCCCGAGGGGTAGCTACGAGCAGTACTTC. It encodes CASSPRGSYEQYF.

This clone appeared many times. The chain recombines TRBV7-2 with TRBJ2-3, with D tentatively TRBD2 (5 bases). V shed 4 bases and J shed 5 bases, with 16 bases lying between them. CDR3 length: 15 amino acids. The germline gives CDR1 SGHTA, CDR2 FQGNSA. CDR3 sequence reads: CASSSPLRAGDTQYF. DNA for the CDR3: TGTGCCAGCAGCTCCCCTTTGAGGGCGGGAGATACGCAGTATTTT.

This clone was recorded many times. V gene TRBV6-1 combines with J gene TRBJ2-5; 14 nucleotides agree with TRBD2. There are 17 residues in the CDR3. Germline CDR1 is MNHNS and CDR2 is SASEGT. The junction had 9 bases not matched to a gene; V was cut back by 6 bases and J by 3 bases. CDR3 sequence (DNA): TGTGCCAGCAGCGGGACTAGCGGGGGCCGAACCAAAGAGACCCAGTACTTC. As protein: CASSGTSGGRTKETQYF.